A single T cell receptor (beta chain) is shown here with its context. The antigen remains undetermined. The source of the sample is a study of T cells in Graves' hyperthyroidism and ophthalmopathy. Study-wide findings and caveats: A median about 7 months before onset, the model predicted ophthalmopathy.

There were TCR beta CDR3 regions amplified from RNA transcripts. Initially, a first-round RT-PCR of the TCR CDR3 employed the HTBI primer set. TCRdb recomputed calls from the multiplex PCR reads with MiXCR, one row per CDR3 protein. Seen here are under 600,000 distinct CDR3 sequences, approximately 15% observed once, and the top ten hold less than 3.5%. Together with thyroid ultrasound, orbital computed tomography, serum thyroxine and TRAb, clinical symptoms were used for diagnoses. The germline V gene encodes CDR1 SGHAT and CDR2 FQNNGV. The V and J ends lost 4 bases and 7 bases, in that order; junction bases with no gene match: 10. The CDR3 is made up of 16 amino acids.

The gene calls are TRBV11-2 and TRBJ1-4, with 9 bases matching TRBD1. This receptor was obtained from a woman aged 40 to 50 with Graves' ophthalmopathy. Sequenced: blood. CDR3 amino acids: CASSSRDRGRGEKLFF. DNA of the CDR3: TGTGCCAGCAGCTCCAGAGACAGGGGGAGGGGTGAAAAACTGTTTTTT.